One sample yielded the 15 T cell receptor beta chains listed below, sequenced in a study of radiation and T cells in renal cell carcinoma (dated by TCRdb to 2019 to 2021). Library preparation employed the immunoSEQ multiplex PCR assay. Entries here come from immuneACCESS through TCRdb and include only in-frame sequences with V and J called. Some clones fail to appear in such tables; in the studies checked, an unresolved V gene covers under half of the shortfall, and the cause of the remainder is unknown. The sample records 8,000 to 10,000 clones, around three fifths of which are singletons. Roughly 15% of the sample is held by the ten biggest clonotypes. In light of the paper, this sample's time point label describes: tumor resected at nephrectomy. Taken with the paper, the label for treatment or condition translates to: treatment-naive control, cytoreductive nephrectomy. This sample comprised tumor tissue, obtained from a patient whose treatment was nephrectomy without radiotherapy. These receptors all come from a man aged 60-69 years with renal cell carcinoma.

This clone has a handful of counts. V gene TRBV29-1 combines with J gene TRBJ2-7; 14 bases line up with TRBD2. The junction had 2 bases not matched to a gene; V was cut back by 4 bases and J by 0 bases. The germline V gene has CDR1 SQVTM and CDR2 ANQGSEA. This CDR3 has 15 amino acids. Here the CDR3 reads CSVAGTSGSSYEQYF. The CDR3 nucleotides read TGCAGCGTTGCCGGGACTAGCGGGAGCTCCTACGAGCAGTACTTC.

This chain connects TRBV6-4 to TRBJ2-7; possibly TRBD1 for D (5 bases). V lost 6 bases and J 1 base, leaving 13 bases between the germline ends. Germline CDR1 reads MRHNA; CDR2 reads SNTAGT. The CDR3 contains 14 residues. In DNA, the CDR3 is TGTGCCAGCAGGGGGTTGGACAAATCCTACGAGCAGTACTTC. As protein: CASRGLDKSYEQYF.

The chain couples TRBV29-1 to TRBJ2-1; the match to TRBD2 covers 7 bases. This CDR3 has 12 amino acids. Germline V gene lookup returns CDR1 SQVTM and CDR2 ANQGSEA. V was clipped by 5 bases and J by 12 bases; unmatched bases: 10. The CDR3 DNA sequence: TGCAGCGTTCTTTTTCCCGGGGAGGGGCAGTTCTTC. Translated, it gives CSVLFPGEGQFF.

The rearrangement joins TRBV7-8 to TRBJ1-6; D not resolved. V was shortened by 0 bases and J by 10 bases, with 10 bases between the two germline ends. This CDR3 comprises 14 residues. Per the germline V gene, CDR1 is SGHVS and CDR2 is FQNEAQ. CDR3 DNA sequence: TGTGCCAGCAGCTTAGCTGACCCCGGATCACCCCTCCACTTT. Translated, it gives CASSLADPGSPLHF.

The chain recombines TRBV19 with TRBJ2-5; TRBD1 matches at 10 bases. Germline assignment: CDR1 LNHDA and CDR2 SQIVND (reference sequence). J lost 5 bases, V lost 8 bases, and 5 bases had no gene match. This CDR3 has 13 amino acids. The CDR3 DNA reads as TGTGCCAGTCGGGACAGGGGTGAGGAGACCCAGTACTTC. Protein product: CASRDRGEETQYF.

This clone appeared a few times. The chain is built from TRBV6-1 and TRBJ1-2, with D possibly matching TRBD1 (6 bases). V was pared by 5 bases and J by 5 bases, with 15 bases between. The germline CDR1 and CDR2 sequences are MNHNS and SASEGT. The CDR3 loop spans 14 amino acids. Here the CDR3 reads CASSKTHRAYGYTF. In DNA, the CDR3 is TGTGCCAGCAGTAAAACGCACAGGGCATATGGCTACACCTTC.

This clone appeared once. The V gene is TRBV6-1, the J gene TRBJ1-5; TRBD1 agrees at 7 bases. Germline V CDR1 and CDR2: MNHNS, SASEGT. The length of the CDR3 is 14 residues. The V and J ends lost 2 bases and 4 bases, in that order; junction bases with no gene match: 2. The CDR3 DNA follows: TGTGCCAGCAGTGAACAACAGGGGAATCAGCCCCAGCATTTT. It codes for CASSEQQGNQPQHF.

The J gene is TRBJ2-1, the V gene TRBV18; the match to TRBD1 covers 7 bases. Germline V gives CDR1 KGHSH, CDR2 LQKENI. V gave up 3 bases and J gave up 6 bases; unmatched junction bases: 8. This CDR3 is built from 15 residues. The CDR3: CASSPDRDIFNEQFF. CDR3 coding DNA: TGTGCCAGCTCACCTGACAGGGATATCTTCAATGAGCAGTTCTTC.

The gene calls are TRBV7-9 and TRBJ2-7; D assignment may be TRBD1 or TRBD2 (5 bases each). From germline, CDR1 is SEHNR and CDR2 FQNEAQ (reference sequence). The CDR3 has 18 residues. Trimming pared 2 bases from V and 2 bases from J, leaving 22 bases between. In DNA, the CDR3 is TGTGCCAGCAGCTTAATGGCGCCTAGGACGGGGCCGACCTACGAGCAGTACTTC. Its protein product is CASSLMAPRTGPTYEQYF.

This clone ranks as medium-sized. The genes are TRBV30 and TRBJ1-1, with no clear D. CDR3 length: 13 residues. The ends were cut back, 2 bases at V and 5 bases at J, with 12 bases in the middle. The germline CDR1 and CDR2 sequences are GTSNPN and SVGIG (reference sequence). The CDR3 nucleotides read TGTGCCTGGAGTCGGTGGGGTGGAACTGAAGCTTTCTTT. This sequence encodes CAWSRWGGTEAFF.

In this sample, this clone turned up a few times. Here the CDR3 DNA reads TGTGCCAGCAGTTACTCGGGTATCGGGGAGCTGTTTTTT. This translates into CASSYSGIGELFF. V is TRBV6-5 and J is TRBJ2-2, with unresolved D. The CDR3 runs 13 residues. V was shortened by 0 bases and J by 7 bases, with 6 bases between the two germline ends. Per germline, CDR1 MNHEY and CDR2 SVGAGI.

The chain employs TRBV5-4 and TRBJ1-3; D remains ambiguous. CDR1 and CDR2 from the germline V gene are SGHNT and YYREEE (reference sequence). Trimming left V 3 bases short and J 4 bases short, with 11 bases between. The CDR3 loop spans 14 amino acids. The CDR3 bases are TGTGCCAGCAGCTCCAATCAGGAGGGAAACACCATATATTTT. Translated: CASSSNQEGNTIYF.

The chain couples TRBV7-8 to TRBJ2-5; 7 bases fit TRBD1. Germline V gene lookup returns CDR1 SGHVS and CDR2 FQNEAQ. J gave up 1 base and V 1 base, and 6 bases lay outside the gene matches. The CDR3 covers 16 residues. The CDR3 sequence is CASSLVEGAIQETQYF. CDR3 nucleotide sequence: TGTGCCAGCAGCTTAGTAGAGGGGGCGATCCAAGAGACCCAGTACTTC.

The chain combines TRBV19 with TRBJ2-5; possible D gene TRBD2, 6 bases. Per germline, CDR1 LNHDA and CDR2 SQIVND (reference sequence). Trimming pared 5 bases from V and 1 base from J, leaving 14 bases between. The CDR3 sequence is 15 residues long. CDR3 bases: TGTGCCAGTAGTCCCTCCCGACTAGGCCAAGAGACCCAGTACTTC. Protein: CASSPSRLGQETQYF.

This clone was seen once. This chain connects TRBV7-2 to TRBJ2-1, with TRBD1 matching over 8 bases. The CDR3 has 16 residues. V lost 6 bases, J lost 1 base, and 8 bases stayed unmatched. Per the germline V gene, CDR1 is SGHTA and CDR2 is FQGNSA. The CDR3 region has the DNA TGTGCCAGCAGAACCGGGACAGGAGTGTCCTACAATGAGCAGTTCTTC. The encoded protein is CASRTGTGVSYNEQFF. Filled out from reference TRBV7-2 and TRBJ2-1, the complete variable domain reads GAGVSQSPSNKVTEKGKDVELRCDPISGHTALYWYRQSLGQGLEFLIYFQGNSAPDKSGLPSDRFSAERTGGSVSTLTIQRTQQEDSAVYLCASRTGTGVSYNEQFFGPGTRLTVL.